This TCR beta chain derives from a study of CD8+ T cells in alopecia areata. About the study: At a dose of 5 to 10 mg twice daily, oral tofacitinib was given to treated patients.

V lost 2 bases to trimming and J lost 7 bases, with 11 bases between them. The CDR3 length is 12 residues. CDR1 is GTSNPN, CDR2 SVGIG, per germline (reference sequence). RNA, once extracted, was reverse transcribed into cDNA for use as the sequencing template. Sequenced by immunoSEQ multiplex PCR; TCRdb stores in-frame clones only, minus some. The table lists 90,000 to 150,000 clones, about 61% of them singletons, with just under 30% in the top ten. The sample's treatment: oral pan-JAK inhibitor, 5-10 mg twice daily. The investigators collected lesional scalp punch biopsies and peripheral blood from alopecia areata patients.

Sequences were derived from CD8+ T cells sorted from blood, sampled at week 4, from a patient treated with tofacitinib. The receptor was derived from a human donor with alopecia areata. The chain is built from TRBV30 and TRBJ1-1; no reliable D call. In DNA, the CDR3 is TGTGCCTGGAGTCCACCTAGCGATGAAGCTTTCTTT. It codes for CAWSPPSDEAFF.